The next 11 T cell receptor beta chains were all read from a single sample in a study of a mutant IDH1 vaccine in newly diagnosed glioma. Libraries were prepared by immunoSEQ multiplex PCR; TCRdb keeps only in-frame clonotypes and omits some of them. The profile shows under 60,000 clones, approximately 80% of them singletons. Antigen specificity for these receptors is unknown. Documented time point: week 47, end of study. A single vaccine dose contained 300 ug of mutant IDH1 20-mer peptide, and topical imiquimod was used with it. Sequenced material: PBMCs, taken from a glioma patient whose treatment included an IDH1 peptide vaccine. The receptors come from a woman aged 40 to 50 with glioma. Some clones in this sample may be carry-over from other donors' samples.

The chain combines TRBV25-1 with TRBJ2-7; tentatively, D is TRBD1 (5 bases). In germline, CDR1 is MGHDK, CDR2 SYGVNS. CDR3 length: 15 amino acids. The V and J ends lost 3 bases and 3 bases respectively, with 15 bases between them. CDR3 in amino acids: CASSDPRRQGYEQYF. In DNA, the CDR3 is TGTGCCAGCAGTGACCCACGCCGGCAGGGCTACGAGCAGTACTTC.

This clone was found once. CDR3 coding DNA: TGTGCCAGCAGCCCGACAGGCTACGAGCAGTACTTC. This gives the protein CASSPTGYEQYF. The chain combines TRBV5-6 with TRBJ2-7; D is possibly TRBD1 (6 bases). The CDR3 is 12 amino acids. V lost 4 bases to trimming and J lost 3 bases, with 8 bases between them. From germline, CDR1 is SGHDT and CDR2 YYEEEE. Together with reference TRBV5-6 and TRBJ2-7, the CDR3 gives the full variable domain: DAGVTQSPTHLIKTRGQQVTLRCSPKSGHDTVSWYQQALGQGPQFIFQYYEEEERQRGNFPDRFSGHQFPNYSSELNVNALLLGDSALYLCASSPTGYEQYFGPGTRLTVT.

The rearrangement uses TRBV9 and TRBJ1-1, with 10 bases matching TRBD1. The CDR3 is 15 residues long. Trimming removed 2 bases from V and 4 bases from J; junction bases left unmatched: 5. Germline V CDR1 and CDR2: SGDLS, YYNGEE. The CDR3 DNA reads TGTGCCAGCAGCGTCTCCGGGACAGGGGTCACTGAAGCTTTCTTT. Translated: CASSVSGTGVTEAFF.

The CDR3 is CASSYGTDYGYTF. The DNA for the CDR3 is TGTGCCAGCAGTTACGGGACCGACTATGGCTACACCTTC. The chain couples TRBV6-5 to TRBJ1-2, with a tentative D call TRBD1 (5 bases). V lost 2 bases, J lost 3 bases, and 7 bases lay in between. CDR3 length: 13 residues. The germline V gene has CDR1 MNHEY and CDR2 SVGAGI.

This sequence joins TRBV2 and TRBJ2-1, with 7 positions matching TRBD2. With V trimmed by 3 bases and J by 4 bases, 6 bases remained unmatched. Per the germline V gene, CDR1 is SNHLY and CDR2 is FYNNEI. The CDR3 is 15 residues long. CDR3 sequence reads: CASSETLAAYNEQFF. CDR3 nucleotide sequence: TGTGCCAGCAGTGAGACGCTAGCGGCATACAATGAGCAGTTCTTC. Supplemented by reference TRBV2 and TRBJ2-1, the full variable domain reads EPEVTQTPSHQVTQMGQEVILRCVPISNHLYFYWYRQILGQKVEFLVSFYNNEISEKSEIFDDQFSVERPDGSNFTLKIRSTKLEDSAMYFCASSETLAAYNEQFFGPGTRLTVL.

J is TRBJ2-2 and V is TRBV9; unclear D gene. Germline CDR1 and CDR2: SGDLS and YYNGEE. This CDR3 has 15 amino acids. Trimming left V 0 bases short and J 5 bases short, with 11 bases between. CDR3 DNA: TGTGCCAGCAGCGTAGTCTCTGGAACTACCGGGGAGCTGTTTTTT. Amino acid sequence: CASSVVSGTTGELFF.

This clone was recorded only once. This chain joins TRBV9 and TRBJ2-4, with 13 bases that match TRBD2. This CDR3 comprises 18 residues. Germline values: CDR1 SGDLS, CDR2 YYNGEE. The trim removed 3 bases at V and 0 bases at J, leaving 6 bases unmatched. CDR3: CASSGTSGGILAKNIQYF. Here the CDR3 DNA reads TGTGCCAGCAGCGGGACTAGCGGGGGTATTCTAGCCAAAAACATTCAGTACTTC.

Only a few counts were recorded for this clone. This chain joins TRBV19 and TRBJ2-3, with unresolved D. V was clipped by 3 bases and J by 6 bases, with 7 bases between them. This CDR3 comprises 12 residues. CDR1 LNHDA and CDR2 SQIVND come from the germline V gene (reference sequence). The CDR3 DNA is TGTGCCAGTAGTATTGGTACGGATACGCAGTATTTT. Translated, it gives CASSIGTDTQYF.

The chain recombines TRBV6-6 with TRBJ1-5; tentatively, D is TRBD1 (5 bases). This CDR3 has 16 residues. Germline-derived CDR1 and CDR2 are MNHNY and SVGAGI (reference sequence). V was cut by 0 bases and J by 0 bases, with 9 bases left in between. The CDR3 loop is CASSYSGGSSNQPQHF. CDR3 DNA: TGTGCCAGCAGTTACTCGGGGGGAAGTAGCAATCAGCCCCAGCATTTT.

V gene TRBV6-1 combines with J gene TRBJ1-3; D is possibly TRBD1 (5 bases). CDR1 and CDR2 (germline): MNHNS, SASEGT. The CDR3 has 15 residues. The germline V and J ends were trimmed by 4 bases and 1 base, with 11 bases remaining between them. Here the CDR3 reads CASSVQGVSGNTIYF. CDR3 DNA sequence: TGTGCCAGCAGTGTCCAGGGAGTATCTGGAAACACCATATATTTT.

The V gene is TRBV5-1, the J gene TRBJ1-1, with TRBD1 as a possible D gene (5 bases). Germline CDR1 SGHRS, CDR2 YFSETQ. The CDR3 extends over 13 amino acids. Trimming removed 7 bases at V and 5 bases at J, with 15 bases between. The CDR3 DNA follows: TGCGCCAGCTCCCTAAACAGGCAAACTGAAGCTTTCTTT. Translation: CASSLNRQTEAFF.